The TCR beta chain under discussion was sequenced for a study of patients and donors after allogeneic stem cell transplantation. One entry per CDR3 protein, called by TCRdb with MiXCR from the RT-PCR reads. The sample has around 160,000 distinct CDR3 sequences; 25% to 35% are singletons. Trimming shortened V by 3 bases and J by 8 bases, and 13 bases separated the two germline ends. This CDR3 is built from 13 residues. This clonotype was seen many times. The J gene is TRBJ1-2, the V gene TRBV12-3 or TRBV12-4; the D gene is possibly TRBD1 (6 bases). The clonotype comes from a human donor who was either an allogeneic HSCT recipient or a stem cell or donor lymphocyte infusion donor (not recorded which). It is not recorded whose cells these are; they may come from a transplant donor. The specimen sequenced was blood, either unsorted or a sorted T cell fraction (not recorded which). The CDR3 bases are TGTGCCAGCAGTTTCGGGAACAGGGACGGCTACACCTTC. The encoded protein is CASSFGNRDGYTF.